This TCR beta chain was sequenced during a study of spatial heterogeneity in lung cancer. Study in general: Where available, sequencing covered follow-up PBMC samples, taken at a median of around two years after resection.

General study findings and limits: Resection blood, more than follow-up blood, showed ubiquitous expanded tumor TCRs.

Worth noting for this clonotype: What it binds is not known.

Trimming cost V 0 bases and J 6 bases, with 7 bases left between them. In germline, CDR1 is SGDLS, CDR2 YYNGEE. The CDR3 runs to 13 residues. Documented time point: blood at routine non-recurrence follow-up after resection. Whole RNA was taken from tumor, nontumor lung or frozen PBMC; it was then sequenced unsorted. MiXCR, run by TCRdb on the 5' RACE reads, gives a single entry per CDR3 protein. The sample holds roughly 24,000 distinct CDR3 sequences; around 9.6% are singletons and the top ten take less than 25%. This rearrangement joins TRBV9 to TRBJ1-3; maybe TRBD1 (5 bases). Sequences were derived from PBMCs, sampled at follow-up. The TCR sequence derives from a male donor with early-stage non-small cell lung cancer. The CDR3 DNA reads as TGTGCCAGCAGCGTAGGGGGCGAAAACACCATATATTTT. Translated: CASSVGGENTIYF.